The 6 T cell receptor beta chains below come from one sample, sequenced in a study of blood T cell repertoires in COVID-19. TCRdb's copy holds only in-frame clones and misses some; the assay was immunoSEQ multiplex PCR. The repertoire holds 80,000 or so clones, with approximately 89% as singletons. Material: peripheral blood. These receptors came from a middle-aged man with acute or convalescent COVID-19.

The chain employs TRBV9 and TRBJ1-3; tentative D call: TRBD1 (6 bases). The CDR3 sequence is 17 residues long. Germline CDR1 reads SGDLS; CDR2 reads YYNGEE. The V end was cut by 3 bases, the J end by 0 bases, with 16 bases between. Here the CDR3 reads CASSDRDIAPSGNTIYF. In nucleotides, the CDR3 is TGTGCCAGCAGCGACCGGGACATAGCCCCCTCTGGAAACACCATATATTTT. Filled out from reference TRBV9 and TRBJ1-3, the complete variable domain reads DSGVTQTPKHLITATGQRVTLRCSPRSGDLSVYWYQQSLDQGLQFLIQYYNGEERAKGNILERFSAQQFPDLHSELNLSSLELGDSALYFCASSDRDIAPSGNTIYFGEGSWLTVV.

The chain recombines TRBV9 with TRBJ1-6; D unclear. CDR1 SGDLS and CDR2 YYNGEE come from the germline V gene. Deletions cut 3 bases from V and 8 bases from J, with 15 bases between. The CDR3 is made up of 15 amino acids. CDR3 nucleotide sequence: TGTGCCAGCAGCGGAATAGGAGGGCCGGATTCACCCCTCCACTTT. Protein sequence: CASSGIGGPDSPLHF.

V is TRBV5-6 and J is TRBJ1-5, with no clear D. CDR3 length equals 13 residues. The V and J ends lost 2 bases and 4 bases respectively, with 7 bases between them. The germline CDR1 and CDR2 sequences are SGHDT and YYEEEE. CDR3 in DNA: TGTGCCAGCAGCTTCTCAACTAATCAGCCCCAGCATTTT. Its protein product is CASSFSTNQPQHF. The whole variable domain, filled in from reference TRBV5-6 and TRBJ1-5, reads DAGVTQSPTHLIKTRGQQVTLRCSPKSGHDTVSWYQQALGQGPQFIFQYYEEEERQRGNFPDRFSGHQFPNYSSELNVNALLLGDSALYLCASSFSTNQPQHFGDGTRLSIL.

The gene calls are TRBV24-1 and TRBJ2-2; possibly TRBD2 for D (7 bases). Germline values: CDR1 KGHDR, CDR2 SFDVKD. This CDR3 has 16 residues. Trimming pared 5 bases from V and 7 bases from J, leaving 19 bases between. The CDR3 protein is CATSVSGGRTRGELFF. Here the CDR3 DNA reads TGTGCCACCAGTGTCTCCGGGGGGCGGACGCGCGGGGAGCTGTTTTTT.

The genes are TRBV5-1 and TRBJ2-6, with 10 bases fitting TRBD2. With V trimmed by 2 bases and J by 1 base, 0 bases remained unmatched. CDR1 and CDR2 (germline): SGHRS, YFSETQ. There are 16 residues in the CDR3. The CDR3 region is CASSLLAGSGANVLTF. Here the CDR3 DNA reads TGCGCCAGCAGCTTACTAGCGGGATCTGGGGCCAACGTCCTGACTTTC.

The chain links TRBV6-5 to TRBJ1-4, with D maybe TRBD1 (6 bases). V gave up 5 bases and J gave up 0 bases, with 10 bases separating them. The germline V gene encodes CDR1 MNHEY and CDR2 SVGAGI. CDR3 size: 15 residues. CDR3 sequence: CASSRTVATNEKLFF. The CDR3 coding sequence is TGTGCCAGCAGTAGGACAGTTGCAACTAATGAAAAACTGTTTTTT.